This T cell receptor (beta chain) was obtained from a study of blood T cell repertoires in COVID-19. For the study at large: The study drew acute and convalescent COVID-19 samples from the United States, Italy and Spain. PBMCs, B-cell-depleted T cells, or T cells were the source of the cDNA or gDNA that made up the material.

V lost 3 bases and J lost 6; bases outside the gene matches: 10. In germline, CDR1 is SGHNT, CDR2 YYREEE (reference sequence). The CDR3 extends over 15 amino acids. Under the authors' procedure: The assay estimated nucleated cells by amplifying reference gene primers. Sequencing used immunoSEQ multiplex PCR; TCRdb keeps in-frame clones, though not all of them. V and J calls and clone size follow that table, whereas D and trimming were derived from the DNA. The sample includes approximately 90,000 clones, 85% of them seen just once. The J gene is TRBJ2-3, the V gene TRBV5-4; 7 bases align to TRBD1. The source material was peripheral blood. The source of this sequence is a man older than 75 with acute or convalescent COVID-19. The CDR3, as DNA: TGTGCCAGCAGCTCAACTCTGACAGGGCGGGATACGCAGTATTTT. This encodes CASSSTLTGRDTQYF.